The T cell receptor beta chain under discussion was sequenced for a study of metastatic and nonmetastatic thyroid tumors. This CDR3 comprises 15 residues. The V gene's germline CDR1 is DFQATT and CDR2 SNEGSKA (reference sequence). V was clipped by 6 bases and J by 6 bases, with 21 bases between them. Patients had received no treatment of any kind before thyroid surgery. This clone was counted ten times or more. Using MiXCR, TCRdb reanalyzed the PCR reads. The sample yields tens of thousands of clones, about 4% seen once. The rearrangement uses TRBV20-1 and TRBJ1-5; D gene ambiguous. Sequences were obtained from blood. The receptor was isolated from a female donor with papillary thyroid cancer or a benign thyroid nodule (not recorded which). Some clones in this sample may be carry-over from other donors' samples. The CDR3 is CSAITTTRAGQPQHF. CDR3 nucleotides: TGCAGTGCGATAACAACGACAAGAGCGGGTCAGCCCCAGCATTTT.